Listed below are T cell receptor beta chains from one sample, sequenced in a study of blood T cell repertoires in COVID-19. The method was immunoSEQ multiplex PCR; TCRdb's version includes in-frame clones alone and lacks a portion of them. In the table there are about 170,000 clones, around 86% of which are singletons. The sample was peripheral blood. The receptors here all came from a man aged 65-85 years with acute or convalescent COVID-19. CDR3s include the opening cysteine and the closing phenylalanine or tryptophan. D genes are given only for firm matches. Clone sizes are given selectively: once, few, many, or a class where the clone is expanded.

J,D,V,size,DNA,CDR3
TRBJ1-6,TRBD1,TRBV6-2/TRBV6-3,few,TGTGCCAGCAGCCTCTCCCTCGGGACAGGTTATTCACCCCTCCACTTT,CASSLSLGTGYSPLHF
TRBJ1-3,.,TRBV28,.,TGTGCCAGCAGTGCCCCGCCGGGGGAGGGAAACACCATATATTTT,CASSAPPGEGNTIYF
TRBJ1-1,.,TRBV12-3/TRBV12-4,few,TGTGCCAGCAGTTTTTACAAGAACACTGAAGCTTTCTTT,CASSFYKNTEAFF
TRBJ1-2,.,TRBV10-1,.,TGCGCCAGCAGTGAATCCGGGAGCTATGGCTACACCTTC,CASSESGSYGYTF
TRBJ2-7,.,TRBV7-2,.,TGTGCCAGCAGTCGTGCCTACGAGCAGTACTTC,CASSRAYEQYF
TRBJ2-7,.,TRBV5-4,.,TGTGCCAGCAGCCCCACAGGGAGTGTCTACGAGCAGTACTTC,CASSPTGSVYEQYF
TRBJ1-3,.,TRBV7-9,.,TGTGCCAGCAGCTTCGGGGGGGCGGCTGGAAACACCATATATTTT,CASSFGGAAGNTIYF
TRBJ1-5,TRBD1,TRBV27,.,TGTGCCAGCAACCGGGACAGGGGGAATCAGCCCCAGCATTTT,CASNRDRGNQPQHF
TRBJ2-1,.,TRBV4-1,.,TGCGCCAGCAGCCTCCAACACGCTAGCTCCTACAATGAGCAGTTCTTC,CASSLQHASSYNEQFF
TRBJ2-5,.,TRBV2,.,TGTGCCAGTACGTATGGTAGTCGGGAGACCCAGTACTTC,CASTYGSRETQYF
TRBJ2-4,.,TRBV3-1/TRBV3-2,.,TGTGCCAGCAGCCGAACAGGGGGGGTCATTCAGTACTTC,CASSRTGGVIQYF
TRBJ1-6,TRBD1,TRBV14,.,TGTGCCAGCAGCCCGATGGGACAGTTGAATTCACCCCTCCACTTT,CASSPMGQLNSPLHF
TRBJ1-1,.,TRBV6-9,.,TGTGCCAGCAGCTCCGACAGAGTGAACACTGAAGCTTTCTTT,CASSSDRVNTEAFF
TRBJ2-1,TRBD2,TRBV4-2,.,TGTGCCAGCAGCCAAGATCTAGCGGGAGGGCGGCTTGAGCAGTTCTTC,CASSQDLAGGRLEQFF
TRBJ1-2,.,TRBV19,few,TGTGCCAGTAGTATCGGTTATCTCCAGGCATCTAACTATGGCTACACCTTC,CASSIGYLQASNYGYTF
TRBJ2-5,TRBD2,TRBV7-3,.,TGTGCCAGCAGCTTAGGGGTAGCGGGAGGCCAAGAGACCCAGTACTTC,CASSLGVAGGQETQYF
TRBJ1-6,TRBD1,TRBV5-5,.,TGTGCCAGCAGCTTGGCAGGGGGCAATTCACCCCTCCACTTT,CASSLAGGNSPLHF
TRBJ2-2,.,TRBV4-2,.,TGTGCCAGCAGCCCCCCCGAGGGGGTCACCGGGGAGCTGTTTTTT,CASSPPEGVTGELFF
TRBJ2-7,TRBD2,TRBV27,once,TGTGCCAGCACCACTAGCGGGGTCTACGAGCAGTACTTC,CASTTSGVYEQYF
TRBJ2-7,.,TRBV28,.,TGTGCCAGCAGTTGGAGGGGCGAGCAGTACTTC,CASSWRGEQYF
TRBJ2-2,.,TRBV11-2,.,TGTGCCAGCAGCTCCCCGTTTGCCGGGGAGCTGTTTTTT,CASSSPFAGELFF
TRBJ1-3,TRBD1,TRBV5-1,.,TGCGCCAGCAGCGGCGGGACAGGGTGGAACACCATATATTTT,CASSGGTGWNTIYF